These 6 T cell receptor beta chains came from one sample sequenced in a study of blood T cells in healthy people across ages. For the second PCR, which ran for about 6 to 11 cycles, a sample-barcoded 5' primer and a J-beta primer mix were used. MiXCR, run by TCRdb on the 5' RACE reads, gives a single entry per CDR3 protein. The sample yields about 1.5 million distinct CDR3 sequences, 42% seen once. Sequenced input: blood. These TCRs come from a woman aged 18-30 years in good health.

The chain links TRBV10-3 to TRBJ2-5; 7 positions agree with TRBD1. Trimming took 2 bases from V and 11 from J; bases not matched to a gene: 14. CDR3 length: 15 amino acids. Germline V gene lookup returns CDR1 ENHRY and CDR2 SYGVKD. The CDR3 DNA follows: TGTGCCATCAGTGAGCCAAACAGGGGTTGGAATGAGCAGTACTTC. This codes for CAISEPNRGWNEQYF.

The CDR3 loop is CASSPEGAGRNGYTF. In nucleotides, the CDR3 is TGTGCCAGCAGCCCGGAAGGGGCAGGGAGGAATGGCTACACCTTC. This chain uses TRBV9 with TRBJ1-2; tentative D call: TRBD1 (5 bases). CDR1 is SGDLS and CDR2 is YYNGEE in the germline V gene. Deletions cut 4 bases from V and 6 bases from J, with 19 bases between. This CDR3 has 15 residues.

In regard to this clonotype: This may come from a read error, since a much larger clone is one base off. The chain uses TRBV4-1 and TRBJ1-2; D not certain. Per germline, CDR1 MGHRA and CDR2 YSYEKL. This CDR3 is built from 12 residues. Trimming took off 3 bases at V and 6 bases at J, with 8 bases between the two ends. DNA for the CDR3: TGCGCCAGCAGCCAGGCGAACCATGGCTACACCTTC. Amino acid sequence: CASSQANHGYTF.

This clonotype was observed a handful of times. This chain joins TRBV5-4 and TRBJ2-3; D ambiguous. CDR1 and CDR2 from the germline V gene are SGHNT and YYREEE (reference sequence). V gave up 3 bases and J gave up 5 bases, with 7 bases separating them. The CDR3 has 12 amino acids. DNA of the CDR3: TGTGCCAGCAGCTCCGTAAAAGATACGCAGTATTTT. It specifies CASSSVKDTQYF.

The V and J genes are TRBV10-3 and TRBJ2-1; D gene ambiguous. The ends were cut back, 4 bases at V and 9 bases at J, with 13 bases in the middle. The length of the CDR3 is 13 residues. Germline V lookup: CDR1 ENHRY, CDR2 SYGVKD. The CDR3 reads CAISGAVGREQFF. CDR3 DNA sequence: TGTGCCATCAGTGGGGCGGTCGGCCGTGAGCAGTTCTTC.

This chain joins TRBV7-9 and TRBJ1-1, with 7 bases fitting TRBD1. Germline V CDR1 and CDR2: SEHNR, FQNEAQ (reference sequence). Trimming took 5 bases from V and 0 from J; bases not matched to a gene: 9. The CDR3 covers 16 residues. CDR3 coding DNA: TGTGCCAGCAGCGGTCGGGACAGAGCCATGAACACTGAAGCTTTCTTT. Translation gives CASSGRDRAMNTEAFF.